This T cell receptor beta chain was sequenced for a study of Graves' ophthalmopathy and Graves' hyperthyroidism. In this sample, this clonotype turned up many times. From RNA, the CDR3 regions of TCR beta chains were amplified and sequenced. Investigators did first-round RT-PCR with HTBI primers, then second-round multiplex PCR. One entry per CDR3 protein, called by TCRdb with MiXCR from the multiplex PCR reads. This repertoire shows roughly 350,000 distinct CDR3 sequences, about a sixth found once; its top ten account for about 2.4%. The material sequenced was peripheral blood. The origin of this receptor is an adult woman with stable Graves' hyperthyroidism.

The chain's CDR3 is CASSPSGRAEGEQFF. Written as DNA, the CDR3 is TGCGCCAGCAGCCCAAGCGGGAGGGCCGAGGGTGAGCAGTTCTTC. The gene calls are TRBV5-1 and TRBJ2-1; 10 nucleotides match TRBD2. Germline CDR1 reads SGHRS; CDR2 reads YFSETQ. This CDR3 comprises 15 residues. Trimming cost V 4 bases and J 9 bases; bases outside gene matches: 10. The variable domain in full, with the rest retrieved from reference TRBV5-1 and TRBJ2-1, is KAGVTQTPRYLIKTRGQQVTLSCSPISGHRSVSWYQQTPGQGLQFLFEYFSETQRNKGNFPGRFSGRQFSNSRSEMNVSTLELGDSALYLCASSPSGRAEGEQFFGPGTRLTVL.